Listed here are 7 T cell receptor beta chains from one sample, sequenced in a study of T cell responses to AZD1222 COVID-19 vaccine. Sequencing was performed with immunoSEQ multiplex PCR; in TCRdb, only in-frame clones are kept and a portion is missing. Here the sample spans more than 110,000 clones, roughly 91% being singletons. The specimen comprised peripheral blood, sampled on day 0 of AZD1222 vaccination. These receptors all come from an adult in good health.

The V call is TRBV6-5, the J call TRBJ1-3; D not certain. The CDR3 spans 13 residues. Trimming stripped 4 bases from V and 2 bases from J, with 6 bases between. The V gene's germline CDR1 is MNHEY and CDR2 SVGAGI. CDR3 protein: CASSSTAGNTIYF. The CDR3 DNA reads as TGTGCCAGCAGTTCAACCGCTGGAAACACCATATATTTT.

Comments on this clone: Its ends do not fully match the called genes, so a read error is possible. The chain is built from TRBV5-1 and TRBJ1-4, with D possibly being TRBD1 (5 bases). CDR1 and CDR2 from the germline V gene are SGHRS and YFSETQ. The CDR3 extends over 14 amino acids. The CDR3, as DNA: TGCGCCAGCAGCTTGGAGGGGAGGAATGAAAAACTATTTTTT. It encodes CASSLEGRNEKLFF.

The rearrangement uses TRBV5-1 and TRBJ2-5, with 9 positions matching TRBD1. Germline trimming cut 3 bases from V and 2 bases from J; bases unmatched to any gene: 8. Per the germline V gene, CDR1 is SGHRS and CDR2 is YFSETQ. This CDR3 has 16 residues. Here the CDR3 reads CASSSDPGQGQETQYF. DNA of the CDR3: TGCGCCAGCAGCTCGGATCCGGGACAGGGTCAAGAGACCCAGTACTTC.

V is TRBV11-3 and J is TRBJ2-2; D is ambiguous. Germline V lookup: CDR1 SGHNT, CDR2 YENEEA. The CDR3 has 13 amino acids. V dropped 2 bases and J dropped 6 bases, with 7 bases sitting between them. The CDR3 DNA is TGTGCCAGCAGCTTATCCCCCCCCGGGGAGCTGTTTTTT. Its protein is CASSLSPPGELFF.

CDR3: CASSLAGTHDGYTF. The CDR3 nucleotides are TGTGCCAGCAGCTTAGCTGGGACGCATGATGGCTACACCTTC. This chain uses TRBV13 with TRBJ1-2; D might be TRBD1 (5 bases). V lost 1 base to trimming and J lost 6 bases, with 12 bases between them. This CDR3 is 14 amino acids long. The germline gives CDR1 PRHDT, CDR2 FYEKMQ (reference sequence).

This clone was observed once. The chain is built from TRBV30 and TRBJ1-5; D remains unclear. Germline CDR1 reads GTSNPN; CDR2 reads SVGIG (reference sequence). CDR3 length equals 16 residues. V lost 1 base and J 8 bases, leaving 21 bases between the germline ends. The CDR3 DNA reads TGTGCCTGGAGTGCCAGGAGAGAGGGATCTAGGAAGCCCCAGCATTTT. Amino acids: CAWSARREGSRKPQHF.

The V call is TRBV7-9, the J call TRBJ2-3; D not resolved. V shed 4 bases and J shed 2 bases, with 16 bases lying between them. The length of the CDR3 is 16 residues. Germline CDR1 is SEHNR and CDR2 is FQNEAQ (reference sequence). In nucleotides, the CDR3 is TGTGCCAGCAGCTCCGTCCCTCCAGGCCCCACAGATACGCAGTATTTT. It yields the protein CASSSVPPGPTDTQYF.